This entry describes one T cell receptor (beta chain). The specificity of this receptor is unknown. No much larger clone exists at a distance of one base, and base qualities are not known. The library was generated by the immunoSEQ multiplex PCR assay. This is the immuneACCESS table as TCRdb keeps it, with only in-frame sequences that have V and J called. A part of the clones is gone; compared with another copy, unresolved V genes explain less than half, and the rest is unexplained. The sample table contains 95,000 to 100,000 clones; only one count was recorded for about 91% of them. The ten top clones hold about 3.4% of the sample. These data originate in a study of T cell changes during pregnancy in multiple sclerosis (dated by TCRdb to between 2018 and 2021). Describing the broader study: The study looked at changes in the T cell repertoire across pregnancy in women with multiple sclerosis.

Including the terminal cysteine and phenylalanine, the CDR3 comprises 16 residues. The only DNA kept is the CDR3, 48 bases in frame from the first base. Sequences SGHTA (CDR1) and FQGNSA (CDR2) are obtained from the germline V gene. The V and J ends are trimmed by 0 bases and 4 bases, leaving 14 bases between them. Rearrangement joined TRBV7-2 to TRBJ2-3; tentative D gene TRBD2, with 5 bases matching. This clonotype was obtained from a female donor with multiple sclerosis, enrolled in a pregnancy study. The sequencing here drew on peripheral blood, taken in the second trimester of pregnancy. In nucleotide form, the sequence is TGTGCCAGCAGCTTAGCAGTACACGGGGAAGCAGATACGCAGTATTTT. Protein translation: CASSLAVHGEADTQYF.